Listed below are T cell receptor beta chains from one sample, sequenced in a study of shared clonotypes between healthy human individuals. The data were produced by immunoSEQ multiplex PCR, yet TCRdb's version contains in-frame clones alone and is incomplete. The sample holds about 480,000 clones; about 79% are singletons and the top ten take roughly an eighth. The sequencing input was PBMCs. These receptor sequences come from a woman aged 40 to 50 in good health. Some clones in this sample may be carry-over from other donors' samples. Each CDR3 is given with its conserved first and last residue. A D gene is named only where the DNA matches it firmly. Only part of the rows carry a size: once, few, many, or a class if the clone is expanded.

v_call: TRBV4-3; d_call: NA; cdr3_length: 17; clone_size: NA; j_call: TRBJ1-3; cdr3_nt: TGCGCCAGCAGCCAAGGGCAGTCTGGCGCCATAGGAAACACCATATATTTT; cdr3_aa: CASSQGQSGAIGNTIYF
v_call: TRBV11-2; d_call: NA; cdr3_length: 16; clone_size: once; j_call: TRBJ2-5; cdr3_nt: TGTGCCAGCAGCTCCCCCGACAGGGGCGGGGGAGAGACCCAGTACTTC; cdr3_aa: CASSSPDRGGGETQYF
v_call: TRBV2; d_call: TRBD1; cdr3_length: 15; clone_size: NA; j_call: TRBJ1-2; cdr3_nt: TGTGCCAGCAGTTATACAGGGACAGGGGGCACGGACTACACCTTC; cdr3_aa: CASSYTGTGGTDYTF
v_call: TRBV7-9; d_call: NA; cdr3_length: 16; clone_size: NA; j_call: TRBJ2-1; cdr3_nt: TGTGCCAGCAGCCCTCGAGGGACCAACTCCTACAATGAGCAGTTCTTC; cdr3_aa: CASSPRGTNSYNEQFF
v_call: TRBV7-2; d_call: TRBD2; cdr3_length: 15; clone_size: NA; j_call: TRBJ2-1; cdr3_nt: TGTGCCAGCAGCTTAGAAGCGGGGCTATACAATGAGCAGTTCTTC; cdr3_aa: CASSLEAGLYNEQFF
v_call: TRBV4-2; d_call: NA; cdr3_length: 16; clone_size: NA; j_call: TRBJ2-2; cdr3_nt: TGTGCCAGCAGCCAATTCACAGGTAGGTACACCGGGGAGCTGTTTTTT; cdr3_aa: CASSQFTGRYTGELFF
v_call: TRBV5-4; d_call: NA; cdr3_length: 14; clone_size: NA; j_call: TRBJ2-7; cdr3_nt: TGTGCCAGCAGCGACCGGGACCCTCCCTACGAGCAGTACTTC; cdr3_aa: CASSDRDPPYEQYF
v_call: TRBV30; d_call: NA; cdr3_length: 14; clone_size: NA; j_call: TRBJ1-5; cdr3_nt: TGTGCCTGGAGTAAGACAGGTGGGAATCAGCCCCAGCATTTT; cdr3_aa: CAWSKTGGNQPQHF
v_call: TRBV29-1; d_call: NA; cdr3_length: 14; clone_size: NA; j_call: TRBJ1-1; cdr3_nt: TGCAGCGTCGGCCTGGGACCGGGGGGACCTGAAGCTTTCTTT; cdr3_aa: CSVGLGPGGPEAFF
v_call: TRBV14; d_call: NA; cdr3_length: 15; clone_size: NA; j_call: TRBJ1-1; cdr3_nt: TGTGCCAGCAGCCAAGCTCTCCGCCGGAACACTGAAGCTTTCTTT; cdr3_aa: CASSQALRRNTEAFF
v_call: TRBV2; d_call: NA; cdr3_length: 15; clone_size: NA; j_call: TRBJ2-1; cdr3_nt: TGTGCCAGCATTCCGGACACCCAGGCCTACAATGAGCAGTTCTTC; cdr3_aa: CASIPDTQAYNEQFF
v_call: TRBV4-1; d_call: TRBD2; cdr3_length: 15; clone_size: NA; j_call: TRBJ2-3; cdr3_nt: TGCGCCAGCAGTCGACGACGGGAGGGGAAAGATACGCAGTATTTT; cdr3_aa: CASSRRREGKDTQYF
v_call: TRBV6-6; d_call: TRBD1; cdr3_length: 15; clone_size: NA; j_call: TRBJ1-1; cdr3_nt: TGTGCCAGCAGTTACTCCACAGGGGCGGGGACTGAAGCTTTCTTT; cdr3_aa: CASSYSTGAGTEAFF
v_call: TRBV30; d_call: NA; cdr3_length: 13; clone_size: few; j_call: TRBJ1-2; cdr3_nt: TGTGCCTGGAGTCCCACGGGACCCTATGGCTACACCTTC; cdr3_aa: CAWSPTGPYGYTF
v_call: TRBV29-1; d_call: NA; cdr3_length: 14; clone_size: NA; j_call: TRBJ1-4; cdr3_nt: TGCAGCGTTGAGGAAACAGCAACTAATGAAAAACTGTTTTTT; cdr3_aa: CSVEETATNEKLFF
v_call: TRBV28; d_call: TRBD2; cdr3_length: 15; clone_size: NA; j_call: TRBJ2-7; cdr3_nt: TGTGCCAGCAGTTTATTTTGGGGGGGATCCTACGAGCAGTACTTC; cdr3_aa: CASSLFWGGSYEQYF
v_call: TRBV6-5; d_call: TRBD2; cdr3_length: 15; clone_size: NA; j_call: TRBJ2-1; cdr3_nt: TGTGCCAGCAGTACCGGGACTAGCGGTTCCAATGAGCAGTTCTTC; cdr3_aa: CASSTGTSGSNEQFF
v_call: TRBV30; d_call: NA; cdr3_length: 16; clone_size: NA; j_call: TRBJ2-6; cdr3_nt: TGTGCCTGGAGCGGAGGGGCGAGCTCTGGGGCCAACGTCCTGACTTTC; cdr3_aa: CAWSGGASSGANVLTF
v_call: TRBV28; d_call: TRBD1; cdr3_length: 12; clone_size: NA; j_call: TRBJ1-2; cdr3_nt: TGTGCCAGCAGTGACAGGGCGGTCGGGTACACCTTC; cdr3_aa: CASSDRAVGYTF
v_call: TRBV30; d_call: TRBD1; cdr3_length: 14; clone_size: few; j_call: TRBJ1-5; cdr3_nt: TGTGCCTGGACCCAGGACAGGGGCAATCAGCCCCAGCATTTT; cdr3_aa: CAWTQDRGNQPQHF
v_call: TRBV11-2; d_call: NA; cdr3_length: 14; clone_size: NA; j_call: TRBJ2-7; cdr3_nt: TGTGCCAGCAGCTTAACTAGATACTCCTACGAGCAGTACTTC; cdr3_aa: CASSLTRYSYEQYF
v_call: TRBV6-5; d_call: NA; cdr3_length: 14; clone_size: NA; j_call: TRBJ2-7; cdr3_nt: TGTGCCAGCAGCCGCGCGCCGGGGTACTACGAGCAGTACTTC; cdr3_aa: CASSRAPGYYEQYF
v_call: TRBV5-1; d_call: NA; cdr3_length: 15; clone_size: NA; j_call: TRBJ1-1; cdr3_nt: TGCGCCAGCAGCTCGGAGGGCCCCTTAGGGGCTGAAGCTTTCTTT; cdr3_aa: CASSSEGPLGAEAFF
v_call: TRBV11-2; d_call: NA; cdr3_length: 16; clone_size: NA; j_call: TRBJ2-1; cdr3_nt: TGTGCCAGCAGCCGTAGCTCGGGAGCCTCCTACAATGAGCAGTTCTTC; cdr3_aa: CASSRSSGASYNEQFF
v_call: TRBV9; d_call: TRBD2; cdr3_length: 15; clone_size: NA; j_call: TRBJ2-7; cdr3_nt: TGTGCCAGCAGCGGGGGACTAGCGGGGCCCTACGAGCAGTACTTC; cdr3_aa: CASSGGLAGPYEQYF
v_call: TRBV5-1; d_call: NA; cdr3_length: 14; clone_size: NA; j_call: TRBJ1-4; cdr3_nt: TGCGCCAGCAGCCAAGCTGCAACTAATGAAAAACTGTTTTTT; cdr3_aa: CASSQAATNEKLFF
v_call: TRBV29-1; d_call: TRBD1; cdr3_length: 15; clone_size: NA; j_call: TRBJ2-3; cdr3_nt: TGCAGCGTTGAACGGGGACAGGGGCGCACAGATACGCAGTATTTT; cdr3_aa: CSVERGQGRTDTQYF
v_call: TRBV10-3; d_call: TRBD1; cdr3_length: 11; clone_size: NA; j_call: TRBJ2-5; cdr3_nt: TGTGCCATCAGTGAGAGGGACAGACTGTACTTC; cdr3_aa: CAISERDRLYF
v_call: TRBV6-1; d_call: NA; cdr3_length: 13; clone_size: NA; j_call: TRBJ2-7; cdr3_nt: TGTGCCAGCGGGCGGGAAGAATCCTACGAGCAGTACTTC; cdr3_aa: CASGREESYEQYF